The next 11 T cell receptor beta chains were all read from a single sample in a study of blood T cell repertoires in COVID-19. TCRdb's copy holds only in-frame clones and misses some; the assay was immunoSEQ multiplex PCR. The table lists over 200,000 clones, approximately 90% of them singletons. Material: peripheral blood. The receptor source for this set is a man aged 55 to 70 with COVID-19, enrolled during active disease.

The chain couples TRBV6-5 to TRBJ1-5; D call uncertain. The V gene's germline CDR1 is MNHEY and CDR2 SVGAGI. V dropped 3 bases and J dropped 4 bases, with 10 bases sitting between them. This CDR3 has 14 residues. The CDR3 here is CASSYGSGNQPQHF. The CDR3 DNA reads TGTGCCAGCAGTTATGGGTCGGGAAATCAGCCCCAGCATTTT.

The V gene is TRBV5-6, the J gene TRBJ2-4; D perhaps matches TRBD2 (5 bases). The germline V gene has CDR1 SGHDT and CDR2 YYEEEE. V was cut by 3 bases and J by 0 bases, with 16 bases left in between. The CDR3 contains 17 residues. CDR3 in DNA: TGTGCCAGCAGCTGGCGGGTCCCTAGACTAGCCAAAAACATTCAGTACTTC. Protein product: CASSWRVPRLAKNIQYF.

The V call is TRBV30, the J call TRBJ2-7; D not resolved. V lost 1 base and J 9 bases, leaving 13 bases between the germline ends. Germline V lookup: CDR1 GTSNPN, CDR2 SVGIG (reference sequence). The CDR3 has 12 amino acids. CDR3: CAWSETIQAQYF. The CDR3 DNA follows: TGTGCCTGGAGTGAAACGATCCAGGCGCAGTACTTC.

The chain recombines TRBV3-1 (or the pseudogene TRBV3-2) with TRBJ2-7; the D gene is possibly TRBD1 (5 bases). The V gene's germline CDR1 is LGHDT and CDR2 YNNKEL (reference sequence). The CDR3 has 13 residues. V lost 4 bases, J lost 9 bases, and 16 bases lay in between. The CDR3 sequence: CASSPSRGSPQYF. The CDR3 DNA reads as TGTGCCAGCAGCCCTTCAAGGGGCAGTCCGCAGTACTTC.

This clone occurred once. This sample also contains other DNA sequences that code for the same CDR3. The chain is built from TRBV3-1 (or the pseudogene TRBV3-2) and TRBJ1-1, with 8 bases fitting TRBD1. Germline V gene data show CDR1 as LGHDT and CDR2 as YNNKEL (reference sequence). The CDR3 runs 14 residues. The junction had 4 bases not matched to a gene; V was cut back by 5 bases and J by 2 bases. CDR3 DNA: TGTGCCAGCAGCTTCACAGGGGGAAACACTGAAGCTTTCTTT. It encodes CASSFTGGNTEAFF.

The chain couples TRBV2 to TRBJ2-7; TRBD1 or TRBD2 may be the D gene (6 bases each). V lost 7 bases, J lost 2 bases, and 12 bases lay in between. The CDR3 spans 13 residues. The germline gives CDR1 SNHLY, CDR2 FYNNEI. CDR3 in DNA: TGTGCCAGCACTGACAGGACTACCTACGAGCAGTACTTC. This encodes CASTDRTTYEQYF.

The chain uses TRBV4-1 and TRBJ2-2, with D maybe TRBD1 (6 bases). The ends were cut back, 4 bases at V and 0 bases at J, with 9 bases in the middle. The CDR3 spans 15 residues. CDR1 and CDR2 from the germline V gene are MGHRA and YSYEKL. The CDR3 loop reads CASSRTEANTGELFF. In DNA, the CDR3 is TGCGCCAGCAGCCGGACAGAAGCGAACACCGGGGAGCTGTTTTTT.

The rearrangement uses TRBV30 and TRBJ1-1; D is uncertain. The V gene lost 0 bases and the J gene lost 5 bases, with 7 bases spanning the gap. Germline V lookup: CDR1 GTSNPN, CDR2 SVGIG (reference sequence). The CDR3 spans 12 residues. CDR3 in DNA: TGTGCCTGGAGTGTCACGGGAACTGAAGCTTTCTTT. It encodes CAWSVTGTEAFF. Drawing the rest from reference TRBV30 and TRBJ1-1, the complete variable domain is SQTIHQWPATLVQPVGSPLSLECTVEGTSNPNLYWYRQAAGRGLQLLFYSVGIGQISSEVPQNLSASRPQDRQFILSSKKLLLSDSGFYLCAWSVTGTEAFFGQGTRLTVV.

The chain employs TRBV4-2 and TRBJ2-2, with D possibly being TRBD2 (6 bases). Germline V gene data show CDR1 as LGHNA and CDR2 as YNFKEQ. The ends were cut back, 0 bases at V and 3 bases at J, with 8 bases in the middle. The CDR3 runs to 15 residues. In DNA form, the CDR3 reads TGTGCCAGCAGCCAAGATCCGGGGGACACCGGGGAGCTGTTTTTT. It yields the protein CASSQDPGDTGELFF.

The chain couples TRBV6-1 to TRBJ2-2; 9 bases align to TRBD2. Losses at the gene ends were 6 bases for V and 6 bases for J; bases not matched to a gene: 2. From germline, CDR1 is MNHNS and CDR2 SASEGT. This CDR3 has 13 residues. CDR3 coding DNA: TGTGCCAGCAGGCGGGAGGGCGCCGGGGAGCTGTTTTTT. Translation gives CASRREGAGELFF.

This clone appeared once. The J gene is TRBJ1-2, the V gene TRBV12-3 or TRBV12-4, with D unresolved. The CDR3 spans 13 residues. The V gene lost 4 bases and the J gene lost 4 bases, with 10 bases spanning the gap. CDR3 in amino acids: CASSSTGFYGYTF. For the CDR3, the DNA is TGTGCCAGCAGTTCGACGGGGTTCTATGGCTACACCTTC.